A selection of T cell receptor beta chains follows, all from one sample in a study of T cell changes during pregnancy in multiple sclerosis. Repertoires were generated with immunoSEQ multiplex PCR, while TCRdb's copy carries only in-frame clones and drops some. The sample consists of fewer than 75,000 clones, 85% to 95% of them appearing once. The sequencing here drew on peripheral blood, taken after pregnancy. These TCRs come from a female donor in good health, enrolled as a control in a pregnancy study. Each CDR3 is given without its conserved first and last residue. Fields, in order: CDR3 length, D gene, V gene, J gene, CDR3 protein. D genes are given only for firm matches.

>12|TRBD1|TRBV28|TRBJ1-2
ASSLRTGGNGYT
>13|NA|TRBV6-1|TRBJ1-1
ASRRHRDLNTEAF
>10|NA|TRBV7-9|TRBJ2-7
ATSLGAYEQY
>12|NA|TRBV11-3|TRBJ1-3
ASREGPSGNTIY
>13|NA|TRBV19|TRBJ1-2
ASSPGSSDNYGYT
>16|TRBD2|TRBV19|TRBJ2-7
ASSLSAGGPSYPYEQY
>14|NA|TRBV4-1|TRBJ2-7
ASSQDPTGNTYEQY
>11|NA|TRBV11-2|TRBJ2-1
ASRYQDSNEQF
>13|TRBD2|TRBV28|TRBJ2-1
ASSSGLAEPNEQF
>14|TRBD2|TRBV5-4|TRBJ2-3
ASSLGASGSTDTQY
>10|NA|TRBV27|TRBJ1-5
ASSFGGQPQH
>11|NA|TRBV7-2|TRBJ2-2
ATREPPTGELF
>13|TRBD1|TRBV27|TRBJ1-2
ASSLRPGGQDGYT
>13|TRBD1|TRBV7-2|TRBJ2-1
ASSGTGGRRNEQF
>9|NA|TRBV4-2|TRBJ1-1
ASWGGAEAF
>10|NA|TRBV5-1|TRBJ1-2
ASSEEVGGYT
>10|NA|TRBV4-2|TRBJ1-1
ASSRQNTEAF
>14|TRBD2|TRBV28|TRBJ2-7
ASSLLGREGQDEQY
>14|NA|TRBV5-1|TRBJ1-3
ASSLGPLGGGNTIY
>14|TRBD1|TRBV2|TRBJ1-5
ASSEDRGHSNQPQH
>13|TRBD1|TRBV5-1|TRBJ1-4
ASSFTGGSNEKLF
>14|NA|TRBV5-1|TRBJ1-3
ASSSSRGSNGNTIY
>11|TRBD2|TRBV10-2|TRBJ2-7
ASSEAGAYEQY
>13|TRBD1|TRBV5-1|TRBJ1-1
ASSPIRGVNTEAF
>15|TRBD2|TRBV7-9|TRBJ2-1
ASSLRALPSGSNEQF
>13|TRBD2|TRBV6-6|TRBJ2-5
ASSYSDGGGQTQY
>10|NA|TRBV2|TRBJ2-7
ASSGDRLEQY
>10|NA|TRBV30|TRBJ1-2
AWNTGSGGYT
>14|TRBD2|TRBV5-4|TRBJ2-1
ASSLGGGRSGDEQF
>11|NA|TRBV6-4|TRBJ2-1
ASSVREYNEQF
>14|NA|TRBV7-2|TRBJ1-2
ASSPFGGSRIDGYT
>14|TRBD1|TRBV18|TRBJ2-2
ASRHQGQGYTGELF
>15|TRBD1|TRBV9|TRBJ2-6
ASSAGTAISGANVLT
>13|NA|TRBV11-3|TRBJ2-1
ASSPGRPEGDEQF
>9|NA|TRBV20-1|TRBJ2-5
SASPGETQY
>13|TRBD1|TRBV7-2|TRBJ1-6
ASSPWTGTNSPLH
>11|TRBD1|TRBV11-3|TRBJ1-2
ASSSRQGNGYT
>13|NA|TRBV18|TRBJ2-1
ASSPGGGDGNEQF
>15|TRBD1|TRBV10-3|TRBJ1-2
AISDGTGGGANYGYT
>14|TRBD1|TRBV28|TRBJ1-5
ASRPNRGTRGQPQH
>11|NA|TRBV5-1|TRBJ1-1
ASSLWGPTEAF
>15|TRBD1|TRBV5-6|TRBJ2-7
ASSPARDRGKTEEQY
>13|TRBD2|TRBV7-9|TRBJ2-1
ASSLVLAGRNEQF
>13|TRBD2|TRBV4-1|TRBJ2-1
ASSQDRGVYNEQF
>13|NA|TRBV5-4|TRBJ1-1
ASSLESGRNTEAF
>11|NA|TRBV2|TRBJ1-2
ALGGGANYGYT
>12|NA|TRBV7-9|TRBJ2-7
ASSLPMSTYEQY
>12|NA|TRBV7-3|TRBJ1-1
ASRGGEMNTEAF
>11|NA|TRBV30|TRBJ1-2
ARNGQQDYGYT
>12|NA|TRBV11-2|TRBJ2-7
ASSKGLRYYEQY
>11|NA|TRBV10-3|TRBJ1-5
AISEHTGTPQH
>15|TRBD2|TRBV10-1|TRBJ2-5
ASRSPFKRGERETQY
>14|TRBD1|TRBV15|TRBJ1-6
ATSRDRQGSNSPLH
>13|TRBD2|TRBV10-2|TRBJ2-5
ASTGTSGPGWTQY
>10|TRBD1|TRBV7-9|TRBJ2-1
ASSLAGQEQF
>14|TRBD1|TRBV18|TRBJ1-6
ASSPPAGQGNSPLH
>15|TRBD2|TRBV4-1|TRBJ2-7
ASSQDMGTSGRYEQY
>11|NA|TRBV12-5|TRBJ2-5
ASGSTPQETQY
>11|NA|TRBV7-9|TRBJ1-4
ASSLPSNEKLF